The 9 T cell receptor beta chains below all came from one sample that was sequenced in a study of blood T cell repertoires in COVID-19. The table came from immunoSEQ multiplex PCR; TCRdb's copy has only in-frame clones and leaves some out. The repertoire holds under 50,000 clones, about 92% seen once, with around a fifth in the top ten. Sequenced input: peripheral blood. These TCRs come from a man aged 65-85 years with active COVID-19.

CDR3 protein: CATSDPALAGGKELFF. Here the CDR3 DNA reads TGTGCCACCAGTGATCCCGCACTAGCGGGAGGGAAGGAGCTGTTTTTT. The chain combines TRBV24-1 with TRBJ2-2; 13 nucleotides match TRBD2. The CDR3 contains 16 residues. Germline assignment: CDR1 KGHDR and CDR2 SFDVKD. V lost 3 bases, J lost 10 bases, and 7 bases stayed unmatched.

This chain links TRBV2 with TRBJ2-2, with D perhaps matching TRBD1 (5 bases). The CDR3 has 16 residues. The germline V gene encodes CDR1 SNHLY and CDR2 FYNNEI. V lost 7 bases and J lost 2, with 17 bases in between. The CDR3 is CASTPQGSINTGELFF. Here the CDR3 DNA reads TGTGCCAGCACCCCCCAGGGCAGCATAAACACCGGGGAGCTGTTTTTT.

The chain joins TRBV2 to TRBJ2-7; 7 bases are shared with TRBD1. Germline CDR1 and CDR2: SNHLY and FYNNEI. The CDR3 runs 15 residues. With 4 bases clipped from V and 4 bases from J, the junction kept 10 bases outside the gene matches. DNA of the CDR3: TGTGCCAGCAGTGGAGGACAGGCAAAAGGTTACGAGCAGTACTTC. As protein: CASSGGQAKGYEQYF.

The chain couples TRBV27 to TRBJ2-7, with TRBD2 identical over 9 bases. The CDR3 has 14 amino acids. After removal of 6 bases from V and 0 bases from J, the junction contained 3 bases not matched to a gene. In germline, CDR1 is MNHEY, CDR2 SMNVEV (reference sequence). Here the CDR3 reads CASRLAGTSYEQYF. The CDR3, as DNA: TGTGCCAGCAGACTAGCGGGCACCTCCTACGAGCAGTACTTC.

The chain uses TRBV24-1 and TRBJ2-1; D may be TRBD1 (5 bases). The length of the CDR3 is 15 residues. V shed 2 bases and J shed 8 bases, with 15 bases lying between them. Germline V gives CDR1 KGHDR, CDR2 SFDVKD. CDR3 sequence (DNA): TGTGCCACCAGTGATTCTAAGACAGTAACTTATGAGCAGTTCTTC. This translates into CATSDSKTVTYEQFF.

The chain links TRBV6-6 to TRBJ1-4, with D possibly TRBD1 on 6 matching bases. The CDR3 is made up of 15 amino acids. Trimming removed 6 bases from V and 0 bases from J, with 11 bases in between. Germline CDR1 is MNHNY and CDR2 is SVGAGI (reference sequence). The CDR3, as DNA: TGTGCCAGCAGCTTGGGACAAACAACTAATGAAAAACTGTTTTTT. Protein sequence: CASSLGQTTNEKLFF.

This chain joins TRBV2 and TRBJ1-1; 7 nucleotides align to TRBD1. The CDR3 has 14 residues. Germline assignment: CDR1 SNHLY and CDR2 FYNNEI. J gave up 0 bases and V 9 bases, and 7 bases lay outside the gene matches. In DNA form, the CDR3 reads TGTGCCAGAGGAAGGACAGGAATGAACACTGAAGCTTTCTTT. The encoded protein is CARGRTGMNTEAFF.

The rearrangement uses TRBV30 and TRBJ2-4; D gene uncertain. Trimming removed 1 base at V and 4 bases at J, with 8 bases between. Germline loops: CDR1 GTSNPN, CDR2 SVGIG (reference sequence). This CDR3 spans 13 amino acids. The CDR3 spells CAWSDGQKNIQYF. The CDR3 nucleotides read TGTGCCTGGAGTGATGGGCAGAAAAACATTCAGTACTTC.

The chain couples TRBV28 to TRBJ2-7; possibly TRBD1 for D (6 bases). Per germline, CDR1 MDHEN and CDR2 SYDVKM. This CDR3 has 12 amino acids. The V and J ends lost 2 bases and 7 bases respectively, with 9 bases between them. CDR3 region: CASSLRGWEQYF. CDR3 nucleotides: TGTGCCAGCAGTTTAAGGGGGTGGGAGCAGTACTTC. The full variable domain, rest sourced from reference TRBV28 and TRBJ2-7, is DVKVTQSSRYLVKRTGEKVFLECVQDMDHENMFWYRQDPGLGLRLIYFSYDVKMKEKGDIPEGYSVSREKKERFSLILESASTNQTSMYLCASSLRGWEQYFGPGTRLTVT.